This T cell receptor (beta chain) appears in the sequencing data of a study of vaccination and CD4 T cells after COVID-19. Overall study: Once diagnosed, patients had post-COVID samples drawn a median approximately 99 days later (range 35 to 161).

Specified treatment: approximately nine-day PBMC culture with coronavirus spike peptide pools or control peptides (ViraFEST assay). Every positive PCR date fell between March and December 2020, earlier than the US Alpha, Beta and Delta variants. Study outcomes and limitations: Spike mono-reactivity held for 304 of 307 vaccine-specific clones in convalescent patients.

A note on this clonotype: Its antigen is currently unknown.

With the Oncomine TCR Beta short-read assay, DNA from cultured CD4+ T cells was sequenced. From CD4+ T cells that had been cultured, genomic DNA was extracted. TCRdb re-analysed the PCR reads in MiXCR, keeping a single row per CDR3 protein. Here the sample spans 15,000 to 17,000 distinct CDR3 sequences, approximately 58% being singletons. This receptor was identified in a human donor who had recovered from COVID-19. Sequencing input: CD4+ T cells from blood, cultured in vitro.

The CDR3 spells CASSPGFGTFQETQYF. The CDR3, as DNA: TGTGCCAGCAGCCCCGGGTTTGGGACTTTCCAAGAGACCCAGTACTTC. The J gene is TRBJ2-5, the V gene TRBV12-3 or TRBV12-4; tentatively, D is TRBD2 (6 bases). The CDR3 is made up of 16 amino acids. V gave up 6 bases and J gave up 1 base, with 18 bases separating them.